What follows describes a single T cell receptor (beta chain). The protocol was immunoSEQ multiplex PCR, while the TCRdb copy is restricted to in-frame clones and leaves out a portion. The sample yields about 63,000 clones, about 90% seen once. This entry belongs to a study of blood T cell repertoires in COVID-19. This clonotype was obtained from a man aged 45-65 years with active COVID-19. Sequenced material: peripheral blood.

CDR3: CASTRRGTGELFF. The CDR3 bases are TGTGCCAGTACCAGACGAGGGACCGGGGAGCTGTTTTTT. The rearrangement joins TRBV19 to TRBJ2-2; a possible D gene is TRBD2 (5 bases). The V end was cut by 7 bases, the J end by 5 bases, with 11 bases between. Germline-derived CDR1 and CDR2 are LNHDA and SQIVND (reference sequence). The CDR3 runs to 13 residues.